This record covers a single T cell receptor beta chain. Its target is not known. One base away lies a much larger clone, so this may be a sequencing read error. Using quantitative 5'-RACE with molecular barcodes, the authors made TCR beta libraries. TCRdb fed the 5' RACE reads into MiXCR, producing one record per CDR3 protein. This sample has around 330,000 distinct CDR3 sequences, with roughly 11% found just once. This CDR3 contains 15 residues. The germline CDR1 and CDR2 sequences are SGHDT and YYEEEE. This record belongs to a study of CD8 T cells in ankylosing spondylitis. General study results and limits: Blood from ankylosing spondylitis patients appeared to carry a characteristic roughly 8-variant TCR beta motif. According to the report, clones linked to the disease were significantly enriched in matched synovial fluid samples taken from ankylosing spondylitis patients. In the blood and synovial fluid of reactive arthritis, some motif variants had been previously reported.

This chain connects TRBV5-6 to TRBJ1-6; D gene ambiguous. The sample was blood, either unsorted or a sorted T cell fraction (not recorded which). This TCR was recovered from a female donor with ankylosing spondylitis or in good health (not recorded which). CDR3 protein: CASSPGSSYNSPIHF. DNA for the CDR3: TGTGCCAGCAGCCCTGGGAGCTCCTATAATTCACCCATCCACTTT.